The 7 T cell receptor beta chains reported below all come from one sample, sequenced in a study of T cell responses to AZD1222 COVID-19 vaccine. The protocol was immunoSEQ multiplex PCR, while the TCRdb copy is restricted to in-frame clones and leaves out a portion. The sample holds roughly 50,000 clones, roughly 90% seen once. This material consisted of peripheral blood, taken on day 0 of AZD1222 vaccination. The receptors stem from an adult in good health.

This clone was seen a single time. V is TRBV11-2 and J is TRBJ2-7; D is tentatively TRBD1 or TRBD2 (5 bases each). The CDR3 is 19 residues long. Germline CDR1 is SGHAT and CDR2 is FQNNGV. V was shortened by 2 bases and J by 4 bases, with 27 bases between the two germline ends. The CDR3 protein is CASSLSALHSRDQLYEQYF. The CDR3 bases are TGTGCCAGCAGCTTATCAGCTCTGCACTCCCGGGACCAGCTATACGAGCAGTACTTC.

The rearrangement links TRBV19 to TRBJ1-2; 9 bases are a match to TRBD1. Germline CDR1 and CDR2: LNHDA and SQIVND (reference sequence). The CDR3 totals 15 residues. Trimming removed 5 bases from V and 5 bases from J; junction bases left unmatched: 9. The CDR3 region has the DNA TGTGCCAGTAGTGCGGATACAGGGGGCGTTTATGGCTACACCTTC. It yields the protein CASSADTGGVYGYTF.

The chain links TRBV5-1 to TRBJ2-1, with a possible D match to TRBD1 (6 bases). Germline CDR1 reads SGHRS; CDR2 reads YFSETQ. The CDR3 length is 14 residues. The germline V and J ends were trimmed by 3 bases and 7 bases, with 14 bases remaining between them. CDR3 sequence (DNA): TGCGCCAGCAGCTCCGATCCCCAGGGGAATGAGCAGTTCTTC. Protein sequence: CASSSDPQGNEQFF.

The chain couples TRBV28 to TRBJ2-1, with D possibly being TRBD1 (5 bases). The germline CDR1 and CDR2 sequences are MDHEN and SYDVKM. V dropped 7 bases and J dropped 7 bases, with 17 bases sitting between them. This CDR3 is built from 14 residues. The CDR3 loop is CASKGHGLRNEQFF. The CDR3 DNA reads as TGTGCCAGCAAAGGACACGGGCTTCGGAATGAGCAGTTCTTC.

This clone was seen a few times. The chain has TRBV9 and TRBJ1-3; D perhaps matches TRBD1 (6 bases). CDR1 and CDR2 from the germline V gene are SGDLS and YYNGEE. V was cut by 4 bases and J by 8 bases, with 19 bases left in between. CDR3 length: 15 amino acids. CDR3 sequence reads: CASSIRGTPEDTIYF. The CDR3 coding sequence is TGTGCCAGCAGCATCCGCGGGACACCGGAGGACACCATATATTTT.

The chain couples TRBV7-2 to TRBJ2-3, with 15 positions matching TRBD2. V shed 5 bases, J shed 0 bases, and the junction held 9 bases outside the gene matches. The CDR3 sequence is 19 residues long. Per the germline V gene, CDR1 is SGHTA and CDR2 is FQGNSA. The CDR3 DNA follows: TGTGCCAGCAGCCGCCGGGGACTAGCGGGAGGATTCAGCACAGATACGCAGTATTTT. This codes for CASSRRGLAGGFSTDTQYF.

The chain links TRBV6-4 to TRBJ2-3; unclear D gene. With 6 bases removed from V and 7 bases from J, the gap between germline ends came to 17 bases. Germline CDR1 and CDR2: MRHNA and SNTAGT. This CDR3 spans 14 amino acids. CDR3 coding DNA: TGTGCCAGCAGGGCGGTAAAGGCTTTACATACGCAGTATTTT. This translates into CASRAVKALHTQYF.